This T cell receptor (beta chain) was documented in a study of blood T cell repertoires in COVID-19. Here immunoSEQ multiplex PCR was the method, and the copy in TCRdb shows in-frame clones only, minus some. The sample lists 130,000 or so clones; about 90% were seen once. What was sequenced was peripheral blood. This sequence was found in a man aged 50 to 59 with active COVID-19.

In nucleotides, the CDR3 is TGTGCCAGCAGCCCGACATTACTAGAAGAGACCCAGTACTTC. Protein: CASSPTLLEETQYF. The rearrangement links TRBV7-2 to TRBJ2-5, with D perhaps TRBD2 (5 bases). This CDR3 is 14 amino acids long. Trimming removed 5 bases from V and 3 bases from J, with 13 bases in between. Germline V gene lookup returns CDR1 SGHTA and CDR2 FQGNSA.